This passage covers 13 T cell receptor beta chains from one sample sequenced in a study of OX40 agonist ivuxolimab in advanced cancers. Method: immunoSEQ multiplex PCR; TCRdb's copy keeps in-frame clones and lacks some. The sample contains approximately 54,000 clones, 88% of which appear only once. The material was CD4+ or CD8+ T cells sorted from blood, obtained in a trial of the OX40 agonist ivuxolimab. The receptors were gathered from an adult with an advanced solid tumor such as melanoma, head and neck, liver or kidney cancer.

This sequence joins TRBV2 and TRBJ2-1; unclear D gene. The CDR3 runs to 15 residues. Trimming removed 4 bases at V and 7 bases at J, with 17 bases between. Germline V gives CDR1 SNHLY, CDR2 FYNNEI. The CDR3 DNA follows: TGTGCCAGCAGTGCTTTCTCTTTGGGAATTAATGAGCAGTTCTTC. This gives the protein CASSAFSLGINEQFF.

The CDR3 nucleotides read TGTGCCAGCAGCTTGGCCTGGACTAGCGCGTACAATGAGCAGTTCTTC. Translating gives CASSLAWTSAYNEQFF. The V gene is TRBV5-8, the J gene TRBJ2-1, with 9 bases lining up with TRBD2. The CDR3 extends over 16 amino acids. After removal of 0 bases from V and 4 bases from J, the junction contained 5 bases not matched to a gene. The germline V gene encodes CDR1 SGHTS and CDR2 YDEGEE.

J is TRBJ2-1 and V is TRBV5-1, with 14 nucleotides matching TRBD2. This CDR3 has 17 residues. Germline V gives CDR1 SGHRS, CDR2 YFSETQ. Trimming cost V 2 bases and J 7 bases; bases outside gene matches: 8. The CDR3 loop reads CASSLKVTSGGANEQFF. CDR3 DNA: TGCGCCAGCAGCTTAAAAGTGACTAGCGGGGGGGCTAATGAGCAGTTCTTC.

This rearrangement joins TRBV28 to TRBJ2-2, with 10 bases lining up with TRBD2. Germline CDR1 is MDHEN and CDR2 is SYDVKM. V gave up 4 bases and J gave up 5 bases; unmatched junction bases: 7. This CDR3 is built from 16 residues. The CDR3 bases are TGTGCCAGCAGTTCTCTGGGGACTAGCGATACCGGGGAGCTGTTTTTT. This translates into CASSSLGTSDTGELFF.

The chain joins TRBV29-1 to TRBJ2-7; D may be TRBD2 (5 bases). Germline V lookup: CDR1 SQVTM, CDR2 ANQGSEA. The CDR3 is made up of 15 amino acids. V was shortened by 3 bases and J by 3 bases, with 18 bases between the two germline ends. For the CDR3, the DNA is TGCAGCGTTGACGACCGGTGGGGAGTGTGCTACGAGCAGTACTTC. Its protein product is CSVDDRWGVCYEQYF.

This sequence joins TRBV9 and TRBJ2-1; 8 bases match TRBD1. V lost 3 bases and J lost 0; bases outside the gene matches: 8. The CDR3 is made up of 17 amino acids. Per the germline V gene, CDR1 is SGDLS and CDR2 is YYNGEE. The CDR3, as DNA: TGTGCCAGCAGCGACGCGAACAGGGGGAGCTCCTACAATGAGCAGTTCTTC. As protein: CASSDANRGSSYNEQFF. Complete variable domain (other parts from reference TRBV9 and TRBJ2-1): DSGVTQTPKHLITATGQRVTLRCSPRSGDLSVYWYQQSLDQGLQFLIQYYNGEERAKGNILERFSAQQFPDLHSELNLSSLELGDSALYFCASSDANRGSSYNEQFFGPGTRLTVL.

CDR3 loop: CASSLRRGYEQYF. CDR3 DNA sequence: TGTGCCAGCAGCCTACGCCGGGGGTACGAGCAGTACTTC. The V gene is TRBV13, the J gene TRBJ2-7, with TRBD2 as a possible D gene (6 bases). V was shortened by 5 bases and J by 4 bases, with 12 bases between the two germline ends. Germline V CDR1 and CDR2: PRHDT, FYEKMQ (reference sequence). This CDR3 is 13 amino acids long.

The chain is built from TRBV19 and TRBJ2-5, with D hard to call. Germline assignment: CDR1 LNHDA and CDR2 SQIVND (reference sequence). This CDR3 comprises 14 residues. Trimming cost V 9 bases and J 3 bases, with 17 bases left between them. CDR3 sequence (DNA): TGTGCCAGCAGATTACGTGGGCCGGAAGAGACCCAGTACTTC. It is translated as CASRLRGPEETQYF.

The chain carries TRBV5-1 and TRBJ2-2; no clear D gene. V was clipped by 4 bases and J by 2 bases, with 15 bases between them. The CDR3 spans 16 residues. Germline V lookup: CDR1 SGHRS, CDR2 YFSETQ. CDR3 coding DNA: TGCGCCAGCAGCATAGGAGTTGGGGTTAACACCGGGGAGCTGTTTTTT. This encodes CASSIGVGVNTGELFF. The full variable domain, rest sourced from reference TRBV5-1 and TRBJ2-2, is KAGVTQTPRYLIKTRGQQVTLSCSPISGHRSVSWYQQTPGQGLQFLFEYFSETQRNKGNFPGRFSGRQFSNSRSEMNVSTLELGDSALYLCASSIGVGVNTGELFFGEGSRLTVL.

V gene TRBV6-6 combines with J gene TRBJ1-3; D gene uncertain. Germline CDR1 MNHNY, CDR2 SVGAGI (reference sequence). Trimming shortened V by 7 bases and J by 4 bases, and 17 bases separated the two germline ends. The CDR3 length is 15 residues. The CDR3 region is CASTQDLLGGNTIYF. The CDR3 nucleotides read TGTGCCAGCACCCAAGACCTTTTGGGGGGAAACACCATATATTTT.

The chain uses TRBV7-2 and TRBJ1-4, with D unresolved. V shed 3 bases and J shed 10 bases, with 6 bases lying between them. The CDR3 contains 11 residues. Germline CDR1 SGHTA, CDR2 FQGNSA. For the CDR3, the DNA is TGTGCCAGCAGCTTTGGAGGAAAACTGTTTTTT. Protein sequence: CASSFGGKLFF.

This clone was observed a single time. The V call is TRBV6-4, the J call TRBJ2-1; 11 bases fit TRBD2. This CDR3 is 15 amino acids long. Germline assignment: CDR1 MRHNA and CDR2 SNTAGT. The trim removed 3 bases at V and 9 bases at J, leaving 7 bases unmatched. The CDR3: CASSDIAGGLIEQFF. In nucleotides, the CDR3 is TGTGCCAGCAGTGATATAGCGGGAGGGCTGATTGAGCAGTTCTTC.

This clone has just a few counts. The J gene is TRBJ1-2, the V gene TRBV7-8; possible D gene TRBD1, 5 bases. Germline V gives CDR1 SGHVS, CDR2 FQNEAQ. The CDR3 has 13 residues. The V and J ends lost 3 bases and 6 bases respectively, with 11 bases between them. The DNA for the CDR3 is TGTGCCAGCAGCTTGGGGGGGTACGATGGCTACACCTTC. Amino acid sequence: CASSLGGYDGYTF.